This TCR beta chain was sequenced during a study of blood T cells in healthy people across ages (dated by TCRdb to the mid-2010s). Study-level background: In model experiments, template switching captured about one uniquely barcoded TCR beta cDNA molecule for every two T cells. Two additional independent replicas of 1 million unique cDNA reads from the same blood draw were analyzed for two donors (one aged 18 to 30 and one aged 80 or older). To avoid experimental bias, donors of different ages were randomly spread across the sequencing lanes. Donors were grouped into four age groups: young (average about 15 years), middle-aged (about 40), aged (approximately 67) and long-lived (just over 80). Age-related changes in TCR beta repertoire diversity were measured in the study by deep sequencing normalized with unique cDNA molecular identifiers. The paper's findings and limits, for the study overall: Observed TCR beta diversity correlated strongly with the percentage of naive T cells measured by flow cytometry. Total diversity estimates from one million sequenced T cells were considered lower bounds and underestimates. Observed TCR beta diversity per million T cells fell roughly linearly with age, and a significant reduction was already apparent by age roughly 40. Donor CMV infection status was unknown, potentially confounding age-related changes in expanded clonotypes. Because profiling used bulk unsorted PBMCs, naive and antigen-experienced compartments could not be compared conclusively. The long-lived group showed more naive CD4+ T cells, fewer expanded clones and increased TCR diversity than the aged group, suggesting age selection.

Receptor libraries were prepared by 5' RACE. TCRdb names Illumina HiSeq 2500 as the instrument used. A second roughly 6 to 12 cycle PCR used a sample-barcoded 5' primer and a J-beta primer mix. A unique molecular identifier was introduced onto each TCR beta cDNA molecule by a template-switch 5' adaptor carrying 12 random nucleotides. At least 2.5 million CDR3-containing paired-end reads were obtained from each sample. All of the RNA was converted into first-strand cDNA using the Mint cDNA synthesis kit, with a TRBC-specific oligonucleotide serving as the primer. Following uracil-DNA glycosylase treatment, all cDNA underwent a first 18-cycle PCR with the universal primers M1SS and BC2_uni_R. On the study's bioinformatics: For normalization, 1 million high-quality reads, each with a distinct molecular identifier, were randomly selected from each sample. Reads sharing molecular identifiers were discarded rather than binned into consensus sequences. MiTCR, set to a Q25 quality threshold and the strictest error-elimination algorithm, was used for CDR3 identification, clonotype clustering and error correction. A nonparametric unseen species model with Euler transformation was used to estimate a lower bound on total TCR beta diversity. The public reads were run again by TCRdb, first through fastp at Q25 and then through MiXCR, and only productive beta chains were kept. Here each entry gathers all rows of one CDR3 protein and keeps the most common genes and DNA. What appears here as the V and J calls and clone size reflects TCRdb's work, not the paper's. Across this sample there are about 1.5 million distinct CDR3 sequences, with roughly 43% seen only once. More than 4% of the sample comes from the top ten.

This clonotype was detected once. Its antigen is currently not known. At one of its ends the junction is not consistent with the germline gene, which may arise from a read error. According to the germline V gene, CDR1 reads SGHDN and CDR2 reads FVKESK. The CDR3 measures 14 amino acids from cysteine to phenylalanine. Left in the record is the CDR3 DNA by itself, 42 bases read in frame from the first base. The donors were around 39 Caucasian individuals from Russia, aged roughly 6 to 100 years, who were systemically healthy. Around 10 milliliters of peripheral blood were collected from each donor into EDTA-treated Vacutainer tubes. Ficoll-Paque density-gradient centrifugation was used to isolate PBMCs, with at least 6 million per sample. Trizol reagent was used to extract total RNA from the PBMCs, yielding at least 6 micrograms per sample. For every donor, flow cytometry on a PBMC aliquot measured the percentage of naive CD45RAhigh/CD27high T cells.

The V and J segments used are TRBV14 and TRBJ2-7; a tentative D call is TRBD2 (6 bases match). Sequences were obtained from blood. This sequence originates from a woman aged 18 to 35 in good health. At the DNA level, the sequence is TGTGCCAGCAGCCTTTGGGACTCTAACTACGAGCCGTACTTC. Its protein reads: CASSLWDSNYEPYF.